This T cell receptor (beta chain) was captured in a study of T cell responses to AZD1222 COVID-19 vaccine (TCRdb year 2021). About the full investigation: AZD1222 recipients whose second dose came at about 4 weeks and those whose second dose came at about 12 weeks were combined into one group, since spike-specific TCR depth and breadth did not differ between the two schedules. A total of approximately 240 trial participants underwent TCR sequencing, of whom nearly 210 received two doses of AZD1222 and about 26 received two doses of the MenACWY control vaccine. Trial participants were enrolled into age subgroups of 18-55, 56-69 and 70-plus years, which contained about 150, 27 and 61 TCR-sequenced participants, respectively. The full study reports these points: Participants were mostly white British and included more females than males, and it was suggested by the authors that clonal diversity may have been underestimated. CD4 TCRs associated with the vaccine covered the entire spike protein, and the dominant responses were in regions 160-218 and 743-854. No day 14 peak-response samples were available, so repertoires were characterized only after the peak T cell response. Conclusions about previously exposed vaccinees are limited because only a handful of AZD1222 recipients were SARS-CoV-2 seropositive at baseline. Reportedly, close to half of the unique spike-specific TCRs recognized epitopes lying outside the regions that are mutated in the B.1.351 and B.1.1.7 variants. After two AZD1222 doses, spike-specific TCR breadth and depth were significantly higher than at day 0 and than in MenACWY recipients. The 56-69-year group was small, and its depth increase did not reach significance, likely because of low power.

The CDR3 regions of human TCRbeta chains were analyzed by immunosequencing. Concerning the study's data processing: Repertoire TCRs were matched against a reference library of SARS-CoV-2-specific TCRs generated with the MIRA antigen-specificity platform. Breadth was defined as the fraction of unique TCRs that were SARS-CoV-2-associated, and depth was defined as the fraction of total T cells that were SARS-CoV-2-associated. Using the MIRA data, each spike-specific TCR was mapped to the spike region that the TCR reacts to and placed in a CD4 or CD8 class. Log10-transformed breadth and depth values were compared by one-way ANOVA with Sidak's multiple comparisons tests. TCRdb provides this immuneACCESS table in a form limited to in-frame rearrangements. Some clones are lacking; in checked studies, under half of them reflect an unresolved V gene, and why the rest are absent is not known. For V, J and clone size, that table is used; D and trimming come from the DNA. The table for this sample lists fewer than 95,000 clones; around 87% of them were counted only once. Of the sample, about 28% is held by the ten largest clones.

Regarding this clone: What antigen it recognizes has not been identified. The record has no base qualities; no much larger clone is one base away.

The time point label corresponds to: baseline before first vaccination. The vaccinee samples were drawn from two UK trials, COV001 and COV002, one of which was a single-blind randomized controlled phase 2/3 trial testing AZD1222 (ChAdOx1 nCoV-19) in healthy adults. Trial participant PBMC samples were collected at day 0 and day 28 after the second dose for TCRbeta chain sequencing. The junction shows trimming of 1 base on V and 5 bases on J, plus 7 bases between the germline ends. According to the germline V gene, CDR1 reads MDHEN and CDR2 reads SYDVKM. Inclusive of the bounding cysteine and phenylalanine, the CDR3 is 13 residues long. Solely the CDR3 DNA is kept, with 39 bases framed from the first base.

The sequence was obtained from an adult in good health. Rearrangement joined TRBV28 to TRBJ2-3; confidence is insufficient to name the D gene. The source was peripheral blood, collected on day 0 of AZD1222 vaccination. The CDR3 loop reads CASSLFLGDTQYF. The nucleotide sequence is TGTGCCAGCAGTTTATTTCTCGGAGATACGCAGTATTTT.